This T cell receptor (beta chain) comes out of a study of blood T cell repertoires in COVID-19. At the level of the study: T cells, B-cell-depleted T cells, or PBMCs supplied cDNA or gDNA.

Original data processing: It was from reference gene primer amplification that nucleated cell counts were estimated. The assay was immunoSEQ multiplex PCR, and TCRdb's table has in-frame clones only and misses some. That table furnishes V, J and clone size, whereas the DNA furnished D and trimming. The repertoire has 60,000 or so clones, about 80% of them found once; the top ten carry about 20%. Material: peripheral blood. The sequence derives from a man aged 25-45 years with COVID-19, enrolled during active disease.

The CDR3 spells CASSMTGPPTDTQYF. CDR3 DNA sequence: TGTGCCAGTAGTATGACAGGACCCCCCACAGATACGCAGTATTTT. The rearrangement joins TRBV19 to TRBJ2-3; D may be TRBD1 (6 bases). Deletions cut 3 bases from V and 2 bases from J, with 12 bases between. CDR1 is LNHDA, CDR2 SQIVND, per germline (reference sequence). CDR3 length: 15 amino acids.